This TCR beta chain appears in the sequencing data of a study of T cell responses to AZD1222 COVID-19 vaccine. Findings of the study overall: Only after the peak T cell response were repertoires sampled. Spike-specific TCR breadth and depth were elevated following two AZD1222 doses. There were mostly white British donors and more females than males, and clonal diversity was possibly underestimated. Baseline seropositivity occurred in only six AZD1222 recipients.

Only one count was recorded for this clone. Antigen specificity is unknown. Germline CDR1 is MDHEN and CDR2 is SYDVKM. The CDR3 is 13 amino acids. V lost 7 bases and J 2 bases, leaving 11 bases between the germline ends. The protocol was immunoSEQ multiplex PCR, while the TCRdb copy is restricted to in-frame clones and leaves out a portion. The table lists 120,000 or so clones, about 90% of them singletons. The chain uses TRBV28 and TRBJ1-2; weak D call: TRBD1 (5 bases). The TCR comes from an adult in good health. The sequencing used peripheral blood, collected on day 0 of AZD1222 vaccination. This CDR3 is CASTSGGNYGYTF. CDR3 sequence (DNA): TGTGCCAGCACTTCGGGGGGGAACTATGGCTACACCTTC.